Below, 25 T cell receptor beta chains from the same sample are listed, as sequenced in a study of T cells in Graves' hyperthyroidism and ophthalmopathy. The source material, RNA transcripts, was used to amplify TCR beta CDR3 regions. Initially, a first-round RT-PCR of the TCR CDR3 employed the HTBI primer set. TCRdb redid the calling of the multiplex PCR reads with MiXCR, one entry per CDR3 protein. The sample includes approximately 700,000 distinct CDR3 sequences, less than 20% of them seen just once. The material sequenced was blood. These receptors were collected from a man between 18 and 35 years old with Graves' hyperthyroidism.

The rearrangement links TRBV10-2 to TRBJ2-1; TRBD1 matches 7 bases. The junction had 4 bases not matched to a gene; V was cut back by 6 bases and J by 2 bases. CDR3 length: 14 amino acids. Germline lookup yields CDR1 WSHSY and CDR2 SAAADI. CDR3 loop: CASRQGVAYNEQFF. Here the CDR3 DNA reads TGCGCCAGCAGGCAGGGGGTTGCCTACAATGAGCAGTTCTTC.

This chain connects TRBV29-1 to TRBJ2-7, with a weak D call TRBD1 (6 bases). The CDR3 length is 16 residues. Germline CDR1 and CDR2: SQVTM and ANQGSEA. Trimming left V 5 bases short and J 0 bases short, with 20 bases between. The CDR3 coding sequence is TGCAGCGTTTACGGCCACCGGGACATAAGCTCCTACGAGCAGTACTTC. Protein sequence: CSVYGHRDISSYEQYF.

The sample holds many counts of this clonotype. The chain carries TRBV7-3 and TRBJ2-5; the D gene is possibly TRBD1 (6 bases). The germline V gene has CDR1 SGHTA and CDR2 FQGTGA. Trimming cost V 5 bases and J 4 bases, with 11 bases left between them. This CDR3 contains 13 residues. DNA of the CDR3: TGTGCCAGCAGCCCGGGACACCGAGAGACCCAGTACTTC. Amino acids: CASSPGHRETQYF.

The V call is TRBV12-3 or TRBV12-4, the J call TRBJ2-7, with 14 bases matching TRBD2. CDR3 length: 16 residues. V gave up 6 bases and J gave up 4 bases; unmatched junction bases: 8. CDR3 amino acids: CASRPTGTSGRYEQYF. In DNA form, the CDR3 reads TGTGCCAGCAGACCCACCGGGACTAGCGGGAGATACGAGCAGTACTTC.

In this sample, this clonotype turned up a few times. The chain has TRBV5-5 and TRBJ2-7; 13 bases are shared with TRBD2. V dropped 8 bases and J dropped 6; count of bases not matched to a gene: 5. The CDR3 has 13 amino acids. Per the germline V gene, CDR1 is SGHKS and CDR2 is YYEKEE (reference sequence). In DNA form, the CDR3 reads TGTGCCAGTCGGACTAGCGGGAGTCCCGAGCAGTACTTC. Translated: CASRTSGSPEQYF.

This clonotype was picked up many times. The DNA for the CDR3 is TGCAGCTCGACTAGCGGGATTGTAGAGACCCAGTACTTC. It encodes CSSTSGIVETQYF. V and J are TRBV20-1 and TRBJ2-5, with 11 bases matching TRBD2. Germline loops: CDR1 DFQATT, CDR2 SNEGSKA (reference sequence). This CDR3 spans 13 amino acids.

At least ten counts were recorded for this clonotype. This chain connects TRBV2 to TRBJ1-2; the D gene is possibly TRBD1 (5 bases). The CDR3 extends over 13 amino acids. Between the trimmed V and J ends, which lost 8 bases and 3 bases, there was a span of 13 bases. CDR1 is SNHLY, CDR2 FYNNEI, per germline. CDR3 sequence (DNA): TGTGCCAGCCTCGGGGGGGTTGACTATGGCTACACCTTC. Its translation: CASLGGVDYGYTF. The entire variable domain, with the rest obtained from reference TRBV2 and TRBJ1-2, is as follows: EPEVTQTPSHQVTQMGQEVILRCVPISNHLYFYWYRQILGQKVEFLVSFYNNEISEKSEIFDDQFSVERPDGSNFTLKIRSTKLEDSAMYFCASLGGVDYGYTFGSGTRLTVV.

V gene TRBV20-1 combines with J gene TRBJ1-1, with D hard to call. This CDR3 region has 14 residues. Germline V gives CDR1 DFQATT, CDR2 SNEGSKA (reference sequence). V was clipped by 0 bases and J by 4 bases, with 12 bases between them. CDR3 sequence reads: CSARDRRGSTEAFF. Written as DNA, the CDR3 is TGCAGTGCTAGAGATCGTCGGGGTTCCACTGAAGCTTTCTTT.

The V and J genes are TRBV20-1 and TRBJ1-2, with a tentative D call TRBD1 (5 bases). This CDR3 has 11 amino acids. V was clipped by 1 base and J by 8 bases, with 8 bases between them. Germline CDR1 is DFQATT and CDR2 is SNEGSKA (reference sequence). The CDR3 DNA reads as TGCAGTGCTAGAGTGGCAGGGGGCTACACCTTC. Protein: CSARVAGGYTF.

This chain uses TRBV28 with TRBJ1-5, with D possibly being TRBD1 (5 bases). Germline V gene lookup returns CDR1 MDHEN and CDR2 SYDVKM. CDR3 size: 16 residues. V lost 7 bases, J lost 0 bases, and 16 bases lay in between. CDR3 loop: CASTGQGPDSNQPQHF. CDR3 bases: TGTGCCAGCACGGGGCAGGGACCAGATAGCAATCAGCCCCAGCATTTT.

The chain combines TRBV18 with TRBJ2-7, with TRBD1 matching over 11 bases. The CDR3 runs to 16 residues. V shed 5 bases and J 1 base; nucleotides not matched to a gene: 7. Germline CDR1 is KGHSH and CDR2 is LQKENI. Here the CDR3 DNA reads TGTGCCAGCTCAAAGACCGGGACAGGGGGATCCTACGAGCAGTACTTC. Its protein is CASSKTGTGGSYEQYF.

There are a few counts of this clonotype. The V and J genes are TRBV6-1 and TRBJ1-2, with unresolved D. Germline V gene sequence: CDR1 MNHNS, CDR2 SASEGT. The CDR3 runs to 14 residues. Trimming took 1 base from V and 3 from J, leaving 9 bases between them. The CDR3, as DNA: TGTGCCAGCAGTGAAGATTTAGTCGACTATGGCTACACCTTC. Translated, it gives CASSEDLVDYGYTF.

This clonotype was counted between two and nine times. CDR3 nucleotides: TGCAGTGTCTCACCCAGGACTAGCGTCGACATTCAGTACTTC. Translating gives CSVSPRTSVDIQYF. The rearrangement joins TRBV20-1 to TRBJ2-4; TRBD2 matches 9 bases. Germline V gene data show CDR1 as DFQATT and CDR2 as SNEGSKA (reference sequence). With V trimmed by 7 bases and J by 8 bases, 12 bases remained unmatched. The CDR3 runs to 14 residues.

J is TRBJ2-7 and V is TRBV6-1; D is ambiguous. The CDR3 spans 14 residues. Germline loops: CDR1 MNHNS, CDR2 SASEGT. Trimming took 2 bases from V and 1 from J, leaving 9 bases between them. The CDR3 sequence: CASSELGPSYEQYF. Here the CDR3 DNA reads TGTGCCAGCAGTGAACTCGGACCATCCTACGAGCAGTACTTC.

The genes are TRBV9 and TRBJ2-6; no clear D gene. CDR3 length: 16 amino acids. Germline V lookup: CDR1 SGDLS, CDR2 YYNGEE. With 0 bases removed from V and 0 bases from J, the gap between germline ends came to 7 bases. The CDR3: CASSVEIFSGANVLTF. CDR3 bases: TGTGCCAGCAGCGTAGAAATTTTCTCTGGGGCCAACGTCCTGACTTTC.

At least ten counts were recorded for this clonotype. The chain uses TRBV5-1 and TRBJ2-3, with 9 bases identical to TRBD1. V lost 0 bases and J lost 6; bases outside the gene matches: 17. CDR1 is SGHRS and CDR2 is YFSETQ in the germline V gene. This CDR3 is 19 amino acids long. The CDR3 DNA sequence: TGCGCCAGCAGCTTGGCCATCTACGTGTACAGGGGGCTTGAGGATACGCAGTATTTT. It is translated as CASSLAIYVYRGLEDTQYF.

This clonotype was recorded at least ten times. The rearrangement joins TRBV2 to TRBJ2-5; 7 bases fit TRBD1. Germline loops: CDR1 SNHLY, CDR2 FYNNEI. This CDR3 has 16 amino acids. The V gene end was trimmed by 2 bases and the J gene end by 2 bases; junction bases not matched to a gene: 8. The CDR3 here is CASSEFVTGSQETQYF. CDR3 nucleotide sequence: TGTGCCAGCAGTGAATTCGTGACAGGGTCTCAAGAGACCCAGTACTTC.

This clonotype has at least ten counts. The CDR3 is CSARRLASTLNEQFF. In DNA form, the CDR3 reads TGCAGTGCTCGTCGACTAGCGTCCACCCTCAATGAGCAGTTCTTC. The rearrangement joins TRBV20-1 to TRBJ2-1, with TRBD2 matching over 8 bases. With 5 bases clipped from V and 6 bases from J, the junction kept 12 bases outside the gene matches. The CDR3 is 15 residues long. Germline V gene sequence: CDR1 DFQATT, CDR2 SNEGSKA (reference sequence).

This clonotype was seen a handful of times. V and J are TRBV7-9 and TRBJ2-7; 9 bases agree with TRBD2. Losses at the gene ends were 5 bases for V and 6 bases for J; bases not matched to a gene: 5. This CDR3 region has 13 residues. Germline V gene sequence: CDR1 SEHNR, CDR2 FQNEAQ (reference sequence). The CDR3 DNA follows: TGTGCCAGCAGCCCCCTGCGGGGGGGCGAGCAGTACTTC. It encodes CASSPLRGGEQYF.

This clonotype was detected a few times. This chain links TRBV4-1 with TRBJ2-7; D gene uncertain. Germline V lookup: CDR1 MGHRA, CDR2 YSYEKL. The CDR3 spans 15 residues. V was pared by 4 bases and J by 1 base, with 14 bases between. CDR3 sequence: CASSLLSAQSYEQYF. In DNA form, the CDR3 reads TGCGCCAGCAGCCTCCTTTCGGCACAGTCCTACGAGCAGTACTTC.

This rearrangement joins TRBV20-1 to TRBJ2-7; D may match TRBD1 or TRBD2 (6 bases each). V was clipped by 3 bases and J by 1 base, with 13 bases between them. CDR1 DFQATT and CDR2 SNEGSKA come from the germline V gene (reference sequence). The CDR3 sequence is 14 residues long. The CDR3 loop reads CSARVRGQSYEQYF. DNA of the CDR3: TGCAGTGCTAGGGTCCGGGGGCAATCCTACGAGCAGTACTTC.

The chain employs TRBV20-1 and TRBJ2-7, with 10 bases that match TRBD2. The CDR3 length is 14 residues. Germline V gene sequence: CDR1 DFQATT, CDR2 SNEGSKA (reference sequence). The V segment lost 2 bases and the J segment 5 bases; nucleotides outside the gene matches: 6. CDR3: CSARRAGGLNEQYF. CDR3 coding DNA: TGCAGTGCTAGAAGAGCGGGAGGGCTTAACGAGCAGTACTTC.

This chain connects TRBV7-9 to TRBJ2-5, with TRBD2 as a possible D gene (5 bases). The CDR3 extends over 14 amino acids. The V gene lost 5 bases and the J gene lost 0 bases, with 10 bases spanning the gap. CDR1 and CDR2 (germline): SEHNR, FQNEAQ (reference sequence). The CDR3 DNA reads as TGTGCCAGCAGCGCCCCGGAGGACCAAGAGACCCAGTACTTC. This sequence encodes CASSAPEDQETQYF.

V and J are TRBV4-3 and TRBJ2-1; D call uncertain. Germline CDR1 LGHNA, CDR2 YSLEER. V lost 1 base, J lost 0 bases, and 10 bases lay in between. The CDR3 is 16 residues long. This CDR3 reads CASSQVKGPSYNEQFF. Written as DNA, the CDR3 is TGCGCCAGCAGCCAAGTAAAGGGCCCCTCCTACAATGAGCAGTTCTTC.

The V call is TRBV7-8, the J call TRBJ1-1, with a possible D match to TRBD1 (5 bases). The CDR3 length is 15 residues. V was pared by 1 base and J by 6 bases, with 15 bases between. Germline CDR1 SGHVS, CDR2 FQNEAQ. The CDR3 DNA sequence: TGTGCCAGCAGCTTAGGTTGGAGAGGGGCCTCTGAAGCTTTCTTT. Protein product: CASSLGWRGASEAFF. The variable domain in full, completed from reference TRBV7-8 and TRBJ1-1, reads GAGVSQSPRYKVAKRGQDVALRCDPISGHVSLFWYQQALGQGPEFLTYFQNEAQLDKSGLPSDRFFAERPEGSVSTLKIQRTQQEDSAVYLCASSLGWRGASEAFFGQGTRLTVV.